The TCR beta chain described here comes from a study of metastatic and nonmetastatic thyroid tumors. TCRdb used MiXCR to call clones anew from the PCR reads. The repertoire consists of 6,100 or so clones, with around 33% occurring once and the leading ten covering 30% to 45%. Ahead of thyroid surgery, no patient had received treatment of any kind. With V trimmed by 5 bases and J by 5 bases, 5 bases remained unmatched. This CDR3 spans 13 amino acids. Germline assignment: CDR1 MNHNS and CDR2 SASEGT. The rearrangement links TRBV6-1 to TRBJ2-5, with TRBD2 identical over 7 bases. Sequencing was performed on adjacent normal tissue. The sequence was obtained from a male donor with papillary thyroid cancer or a benign thyroid nodule (not recorded which). Some clones in this sample may be carry-over from other donors' samples. Here the CDR3 reads CASSRTRKETQYF. In nucleotides, the CDR3 is TGTGCCAGCAGTAGGACTAGGAAGGAGACCCAGTACTTC.